This TCR beta chain emerged from a study of neoadjuvant nivolumab and ipilimumab in lung cancer. Study findings and constraints: Compared with tumor-adjacent uninvolved lung, resected tumors showed greater richness and clonality.

Clones were sequenced by immunoSEQ multiplex PCR, and TCRdb holds only the in-frame ones, with some missing. Among 20,000 to 25,000 clones listed, roughly 85% were seen once. To note about this clone: Its target is not known.

After removal of 1 base from V and 5 bases from J, the junction contained 10 bases not matched to a gene. The CDR3 has 15 residues. Germline lookup yields CDR1 SQVTM and CDR2 ANQGSEA. The origin of this receptor is an adult with non-small cell lung cancer. This chain uses TRBV29-1 with TRBJ2-7; 8 bases agree with TRBD1. The sample in question was peripheral blood, obtained before neoadjuvant nivolumab, alone or with ipilimumab. CDR3 coding DNA: TGCAGCGTTGAAGTTCGGGCAGGGGGCCGGGACGAGCAGTACTTC. It yields the protein CSVEVRAGGRDEQYF.